Listed below are T cell receptor beta chains from one sample, sequenced in a study of blood T cell repertoires in COVID-19. This table comes from immunoSEQ multiplex PCR, and its TCRdb copy is limited to in-frame clones, with some not included. The profile shows 350,000 to 450,000 clones, roughly 85% of them singletons. The sample was peripheral blood. Source of these receptors: a woman aged 18-29 years with acute or convalescent COVID-19. Both conserved end residues are trimmed from each CDR3.

CDR3aa	j_gene	v_gene
ASSPGLRDTQY	TRBJ2-3	TRBV4-2
ASSDAKLPNQPQH	TRBJ1-5	TRBV6-4
ASSWTGPYEAF	TRBJ1-1	TRBV28
ASSLDGGAAAKNIQY	TRBJ2-4	TRBV5-1
ASSPGGGENSPLH	TRBJ1-6	TRBV18
ASSLTGERNTIY	TRBJ1-3	TRBV5-1
ASRTRDRSYEQY	TRBJ2-7	TRBV19
ASSQARGSNEKLF	TRBJ1-4	TRBV3-1/TRBV3-2
ASSADRVNEQY	TRBJ2-7	TRBV9
ASSSGQGNTGELF	TRBJ2-2	TRBV7-3
ASNESGGNEQY	TRBJ2-7	TRBV7-9
ASRWRWDSGYGYT	TRBJ1-2	TRBV2
ASRWGVEQY	TRBJ2-7	TRBV6-6
ASRLGRGRTYSGANVLT	TRBJ2-6	TRBV14
ASSARTLIGETQY	TRBJ2-5	TRBV27
ASSLSYSPYEQY	TRBJ2-7	TRBV11-2
ASSLYRGQTTNYGYT	TRBJ1-2	TRBV11-2
ASSLGVRPEAF	TRBJ1-1	TRBV7-9
ATSSRGWVTEAF	TRBJ1-1	TRBV19
ASSFQGQLDGYT	TRBJ1-2	TRBV5-1
ASSYPDRTGGYT	TRBJ1-2	TRBV6-6
ASSYSAADTQY	TRBJ2-3	TRBV6-6
ATSDLQADTGELF	TRBJ2-2	TRBV24-1
AGGIGTSGFGDTQY	TRBJ2-3	TRBV2
ATSYRQGGEKLF	TRBJ1-4	TRBV15
AISESGTSSYEQY	TRBJ2-7	TRBV10-3
ASSYHGGSEAF	TRBJ1-1	TRBV6-5
ASSRKTGDTQY	TRBJ2-3	TRBV28
ASQGAPGANVLT	TRBJ2-6	TRBV2
ATSRGGLAGSETQY	TRBJ2-5	TRBV15
ASSVEVRSSYNEQF	TRBJ2-1	TRBV9
ASSPSVGREDYGYT	TRBJ1-2	TRBV19
ASSIFVAVGYT	TRBJ1-2	TRBV19
AISRGGDDEQF	TRBJ2-1	TRBV10-3
ASTRGEGSTDTQY	TRBJ2-3	TRBV5-8
ASSESGTGFVEAF	TRBJ1-1	TRBV6-1
ASSSVNYGYT	TRBJ1-2	TRBV6-5
ASGLGSTSADTQY	TRBJ2-3	TRBV12-5
ASSFGTGATEAF	TRBJ1-1	TRBV7-3
ASSGQGSSYNEQF	TRBJ2-1	TRBV13
ATSTVDSYNEQF	TRBJ2-1	TRBV15
ASNPEGQGASQPQH	TRBJ1-5	TRBV2
ASSPLSGELKNIQY	TRBJ2-4	TRBV28
ASSYVGRPHYGYT	TRBJ1-2	TRBV6-6
AWAGQVMNTEAF	TRBJ1-1	TRBV30
ASSQGGGQETQY	TRBJ2-5	TRBV3-1/TRBV3-2
ASSFVNSLNTEAF	TRBJ1-1	TRBV5-4
ASSRRLAGDLHEQF	TRBJ2-1	TRBV11-3
ASSLEVGRLDYGYT	TRBJ1-2	TRBV5-6
ASSSQGYGYT	TRBJ1-2	TRBV28
ASSVGAGEAF	TRBJ1-1	TRBV9